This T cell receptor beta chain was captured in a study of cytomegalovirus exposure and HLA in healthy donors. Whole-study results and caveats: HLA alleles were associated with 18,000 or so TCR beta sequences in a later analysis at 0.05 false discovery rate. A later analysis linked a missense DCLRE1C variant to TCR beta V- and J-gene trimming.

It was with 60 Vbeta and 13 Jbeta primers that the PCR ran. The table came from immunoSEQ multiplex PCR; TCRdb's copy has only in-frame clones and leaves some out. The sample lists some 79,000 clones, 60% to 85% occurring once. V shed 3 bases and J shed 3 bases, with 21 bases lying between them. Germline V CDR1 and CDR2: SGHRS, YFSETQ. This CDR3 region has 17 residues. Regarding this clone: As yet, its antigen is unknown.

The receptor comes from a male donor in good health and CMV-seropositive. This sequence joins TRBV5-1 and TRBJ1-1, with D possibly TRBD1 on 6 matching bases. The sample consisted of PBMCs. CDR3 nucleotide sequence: TGCGCCAGCAGCTCTAGCCGGACAGTCGTATGGGACACTGAAGCTTTCTTT. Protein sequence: CASSSSRTVVWDTEAFF.